This T cell receptor beta chain was recovered during a study of T cell clonality in common variable immunodeficiency. Caucasian heritage predominated among both patients and controls. Replacement immunoglobulin had been given to every CVID subject for at least one year. This clone was found many times. Its antigen is still unknown. The sequence runs out 3 residues before the end of the CDR3; the remainder is reconstructed from the germline J gene. Sequencing input was equivalent genomic DNA from CVID and controls. Repertoires were generated with immunoSEQ multiplex PCR, while TCRdb's copy carries only in-frame clones and drops some. Recorded here are approximately 12,000 clones, none singletons. There are 14 residues in the CDR3. The V segment lost 2 bases and the J segment 1 base; nucleotides outside the gene matches: 1. In germline, CDR1 is SGHRS, CDR2 YFSETQ. General study results and limits: Fewer deletions and N-nucleotide insertions were reportedly seen in common variable immunodeficiency TCR beta sequences.

Sequenced input: peripheral blood mononuclear cells. The TCR sequence derives from a human donor with common variable immunodeficiency. The rearrangement uses TRBV5-1 and TRBJ2-5; 8 bases match TRBD1. The CDR3 bases that were read are TGCGCCAGCAGCTTCGGACAGGGCCAAGAGACC. Protein sequence: CASSFGQGQET. The entire CDR3 is CASSFGQGQETQYF.